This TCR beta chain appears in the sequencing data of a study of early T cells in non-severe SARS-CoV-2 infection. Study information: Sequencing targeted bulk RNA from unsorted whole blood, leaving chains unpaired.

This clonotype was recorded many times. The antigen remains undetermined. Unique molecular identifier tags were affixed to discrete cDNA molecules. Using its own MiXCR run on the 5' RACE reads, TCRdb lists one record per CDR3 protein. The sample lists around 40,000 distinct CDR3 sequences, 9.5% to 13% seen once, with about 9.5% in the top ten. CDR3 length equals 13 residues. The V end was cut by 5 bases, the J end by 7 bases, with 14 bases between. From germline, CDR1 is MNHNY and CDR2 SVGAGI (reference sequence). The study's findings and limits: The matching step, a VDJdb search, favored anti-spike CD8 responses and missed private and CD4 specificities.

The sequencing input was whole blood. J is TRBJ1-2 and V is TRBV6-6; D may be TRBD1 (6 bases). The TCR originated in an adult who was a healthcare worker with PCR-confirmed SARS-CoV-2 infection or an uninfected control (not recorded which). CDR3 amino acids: CASSARDKIGYTF. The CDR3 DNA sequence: TGTGCCAGCAGTGCACGGGACAAAATTGGCTACACCTTC.